Below are 21 T cell receptor beta chains sequenced from a single sample in a study of T-cell reconstitution after alpha-beta-depleted transplantation in children. Preparation of the TCRbeta library used unique molecular identifiers. Using its own MiXCR run on the PCR reads, TCRdb lists one record per CDR3 protein. The sample contains over 90,000 distinct CDR3 sequences, 6% to 9% of which appear only once. The sample in question was PBMCs, obtained before TCRalphabeta/CD19-depleted stem cell transplant. Receptor source: a boy between 2 and 10 years old with acute lymphoblastic leukemia, due to receive a stem cell transplant.

This clonotype was counted only a few times. The V and J genes are TRBV6-4 and TRBJ2-7; unclear D gene. The germline V gene has CDR1 MRHNA and CDR2 SNTAGT. Trimming cost V 6 bases and J 5 bases, with 14 bases left between them. The CDR3 totals 13 residues. The DNA of the CDR3 is TGTGCCAGCAGCCAGACCGCCAACCACGAGCAGTACTTC. Encoded protein: CASSQTANHEQYF.

The chain uses TRBV6-5 and TRBJ1-2; D possibly corresponds to TRBD1 (5 bases). The CDR3 loop spans 13 amino acids. CDR1 MNHEY and CDR2 SVGAGI come from the germline V gene. The V end was cut by 6 bases, the J end by 4 bases, with 12 bases between. The DNA for the CDR3 is TGTGCCAGCAGCTACGGGGGGGGCTATGGCTACACCTTC. This gives the protein CASSYGGGYGYTF.

This clonotype was seen ten or more times. This chain joins TRBV27 and TRBJ2-1, with D perhaps TRBD1 or TRBD2 (6 bases each). V dropped 6 bases and J dropped 7 bases, with 13 bases sitting between them. CDR1 MNHEY and CDR2 SMNVEV come from the germline V gene (reference sequence). The CDR3 is 13 residues long. CDR3 in DNA: TGTGCCAGCAGAGGGCAGGGGAGGAATGAGCAGTTCTTC. Its protein is CASRGQGRNEQFF.

Ten or more counts support this clonotype. The V call is TRBV7-2, the J call TRBJ2-3; D remains ambiguous. Per the germline V gene, CDR1 is SGHTA and CDR2 is FQGNSA. Deletions cut 6 bases from V and 5 bases from J, with 15 bases between. The CDR3 contains 14 residues. CDR3: CASRGQAVGDTQYF. CDR3 nucleotide sequence: TGTGCCAGCAGGGGTCAGGCCGTAGGAGATACGCAGTATTTT.

The chain couples TRBV6-1 to TRBJ2-7; possibly TRBD1 or TRBD2 for D (5 bases each). The CDR3 has 13 residues. With 6 bases removed from V and 6 bases from J, the gap between germline ends came to 15 bases. Germline values: CDR1 MNHNS, CDR2 SASEGT. CDR3 in amino acids: CASRAGTSSEQYF. The DNA of the CDR3 is TGTGCCAGCAGGGCCGGGACGTCGTCCGAGCAGTACTTC.

This clonotype occurred many times. The gene calls are TRBV6-5 and TRBJ2-2; TRBD1 is a possible D gene (6 bases). This CDR3 is 15 amino acids long. V was clipped by 2 bases and J by 3 bases, with 10 bases between them. CDR1 is MNHEY and CDR2 is SVGAGI in the germline V gene. The CDR3 DNA reads TGTGCCAGCAGTTACCTGGCAGGGGACACCGGGGAGCTGTTTTTT. Translation: CASSYLAGDTGELFF.

In its sample, this clonotype was seen many times. The chain joins TRBV5-1 to TRBJ2-1; D possibly corresponds to TRBD2 (5 bases). This CDR3 has 15 residues. Germline V gene sequence: CDR1 SGHRS, CDR2 YFSETQ. V dropped 4 bases and J dropped 5 bases, with 16 bases sitting between them. For the CDR3, the DNA is TGCGCCAGCAGCCCTGCCGGACTGCACAACAATGAGCAGTTCTTC. This sequence encodes CASSPAGLHNNEQFF.

About this clonotype itself: A much more abundant neighbour one base away suggests this may be a read error. The chain employs TRBV7-8 and TRBJ1-1, with D uncertain. Between the trimmed V and J ends, which lost 5 bases and 1 base, there was a span of 14 bases. CDR1 SGHVS and CDR2 FQNEAQ come from the germline V gene. This CDR3 has 15 amino acids. CDR3 sequence (DNA): TGTGCCAGCAGCCACGTGCCGGTGCCGAACACTGAAGCTTTCTTT. This codes for CASSHVPVPNTEAFF.

The chain combines TRBV6-1 with TRBJ1-1, with 10 bases fitting TRBD1. V was clipped by 2 bases and J by 0 bases; unmatched bases: 6. The germline V gene has CDR1 MNHNS and CDR2 SASEGT. The CDR3 is 17 residues long. The CDR3 protein is CASSEPTGGLLNTEAFF. CDR3 bases: TGTGCCAGCAGTGAACCGACAGGGGGCCTACTGAACACTGAAGCTTTCTTT.

Ten or more counts support this clonotype. The chain links TRBV4-3 to TRBJ2-2, with 8 positions matching TRBD2. V was clipped by 0 bases and J by 6 bases; unmatched bases: 6. Germline lookup yields CDR1 LGHNA and CDR2 YSLEER. The CDR3 sequence is 16 residues long. The CDR3 loop reads CASSQDPSGGAGELFF. The CDR3 coding sequence is TGCGCCAGCAGCCAAGATCCCAGCGGGGGCGCCGGGGAGCTGTTTTTT.

The DNA of the CDR3 is TGCAGCGTCGGGGCGGGAGACTATGGCTACACCTTC. Its protein product is CSVGAGDYGYTF. The V and J genes are TRBV29-1 and TRBJ1-2, with D perhaps matching TRBD1 (5 bases). Germline loops: CDR1 SQVTM, CDR2 ANQGSEA. The CDR3 is 12 residues long. V was shortened by 6 bases and J by 3 bases, with 11 bases between the two germline ends.

The CDR3 nucleotides are TGTGCCAGCAGCTTTACCGGGACGAGGGAGACCCAGTACTTC. Amino acid sequence: CASSFTGTRETQYF. V is TRBV5-4 and J is TRBJ2-5, with D perhaps given as TRBD1 or TRBD2 (5 bases each). V was shortened by 2 bases and J by 5 bases, with 13 bases between the two germline ends. The CDR3 runs 14 residues. CDR1 is SGHNT and CDR2 is YYREEE in the germline V gene (reference sequence).

This clonotype was picked up a small number of times. The chain links TRBV9 to TRBJ2-2, with TRBD2 as a possible D gene (7 bases). Germline assignment: CDR1 SGDLS and CDR2 YYNGEE. The germline V and J ends were trimmed by 0 bases and 6 bases, with 15 bases remaining between them. The CDR3 runs 16 residues. CDR3 loop: CASSVVVGGPPGELFF. CDR3 bases: TGTGCCAGCAGCGTAGTGGTGGGGGGGCCCCCCGGGGAGCTGTTTTTT.

This chain uses TRBV6-5 with TRBJ2-3; perhaps TRBD2 as D (6 bases). Trimming shortened V by 7 bases and J by 0 bases, and 23 bases separated the two germline ends. The CDR3 totals 18 residues. Germline CDR1 is MNHEY and CDR2 is SVGAGI. For the CDR3, the DNA is TGTGCCAGCAAAACGGGTGGGGCGGGGTTTTGGAGCACAGATACGCAGTATTTT. Protein: CASKTGGAGFWSTDTQYF.

This clonotype was picked up a small number of times. The chain carries TRBV5-1 and TRBJ2-6; D may be TRBD1 (5 bases). The V end lost 4 bases, the J end lost 4 bases, and 12 bases lay between the germline ends. The V gene's germline CDR1 is SGHRS and CDR2 YFSETQ. This CDR3 is built from 15 residues. CDR3 sequence reads: CASSPAGSGANVLTF. The CDR3 DNA sequence: TGCGCCAGCAGCCCGGCAGGGTCAGGGGCCAACGTCCTGACTTTC.

This clonotype was counted between two and nine times. The chain recombines TRBV5-1 with TRBJ1-3; 7 nucleotides align to TRBD1. CDR1 is SGHRS and CDR2 is YFSETQ in the germline V gene. V trimming: 5 bases; J trimming: 0 bases; junction bases outside the gene matches: 11. The CDR3 is 17 residues long. The CDR3 is CASRPGQEIFSGNTIYF. The CDR3 bases are TGCGCCAGCAGACCCGGACAGGAAATATTCTCTGGAAACACCATATATTTT.

The table lists this clonotype with a few counts. V gene TRBV2 combines with J gene TRBJ2-1, with a possible D match to TRBD2 (6 bases). Deletions cut 1 base from V and 4 bases from J, with 14 bases between. The germline CDR1 and CDR2 sequences are SNHLY and FYNNEI. The CDR3 is 16 residues long. CDR3 loop: CASSEGLDRGYNEQFF. The CDR3 DNA reads as TGTGCCAGCAGTGAAGGTCTGGACCGGGGGTACAATGAGCAGTTCTTC.

The table lists this clonotype with many counts. The chain couples TRBV7-9 to TRBJ2-7, with D uncertain. V lost 5 bases to trimming and J lost 9 bases, with 17 bases between them. The CDR3 covers 13 residues. Germline V gene data show CDR1 as SEHNR and CDR2 as FQNEAQ (reference sequence). CDR3 in DNA: TGTGCCAGCAGCCCACACAGTGCCCCGGGGCAGTACTTC. Translation gives CASSPHSAPGQYF. Variable domain in full (rest from reference TRBV7-9 and TRBJ2-7): DTGVSQNPRHKITKRGQNVTFRCDPISEHNRLYWYRQTLGQGPEFLTYFQNEAQLEKSRLLSDRFSAERPKGSFSTLEIQRTEQGDSAMYLCASSPHSAPGQYFGPGTRLTVT.

This clonotype came up many times. This rearrangement joins TRBV20-1 to TRBJ2-1, with D unresolved. There are 11 residues in the CDR3. CDR1 is DFQATT and CDR2 is SNEGSKA in the germline V gene (reference sequence). The V end lost 1 base, the J end lost 7 bases, and 5 bases lay between the germline ends. CDR3 protein: CSARARNEQFF. The CDR3 region has the DNA TGCAGTGCTAGAGCTAGAAATGAGCAGTTCTTC.

This clonotype showed up just a few times. The chain is built from TRBV20-1 and TRBJ2-3; D perhaps matches TRBD1 (6 bases). CDR3 length: 13 residues. Germline lookup yields CDR1 DFQATT and CDR2 SNEGSKA (reference sequence). The CDR3 region has the DNA TGCAGCGTCAGGACAGACCGCACAGATACGCAGTATTTT. Amino acid sequence: CSVRTDRTDTQYF.

This clonotype has only a few counts. This chain connects TRBV10-3 to TRBJ2-7, with 7 bases aligning to TRBD2. This CDR3 is built from 14 residues. Germline-derived CDR1 and CDR2 are ENHRY and SYGVKD. V lost 1 base to trimming and J lost 3 bases; unmatched junction nucleotides: 3. This CDR3 reads CAISEFERGYEQYF. The CDR3 DNA reads TGTGCCATCAGTGAGTTCGAGCGGGGCTACGAGCAGTACTTC.